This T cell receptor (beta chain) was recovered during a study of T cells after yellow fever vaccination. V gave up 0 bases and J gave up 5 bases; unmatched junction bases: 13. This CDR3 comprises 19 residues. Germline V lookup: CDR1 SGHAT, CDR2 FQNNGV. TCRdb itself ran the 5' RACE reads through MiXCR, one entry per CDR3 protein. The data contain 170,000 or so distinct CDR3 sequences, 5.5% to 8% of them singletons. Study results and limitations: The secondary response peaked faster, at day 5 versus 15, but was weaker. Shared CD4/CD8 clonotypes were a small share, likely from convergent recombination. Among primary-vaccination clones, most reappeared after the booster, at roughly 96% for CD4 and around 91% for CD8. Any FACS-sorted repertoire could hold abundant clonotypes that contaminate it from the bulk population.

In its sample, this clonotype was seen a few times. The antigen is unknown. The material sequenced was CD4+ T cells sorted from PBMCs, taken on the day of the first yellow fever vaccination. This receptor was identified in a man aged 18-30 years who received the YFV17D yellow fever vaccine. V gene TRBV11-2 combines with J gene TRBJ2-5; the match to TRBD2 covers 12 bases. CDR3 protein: CASSLEMGLAGGSLETQYF. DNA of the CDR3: TGTGCCAGCAGCTTAGAAATGGGTCTAGCGGGGGGGTCTCTCGAGACCCAGTACTTC.